These 12 T cell receptor beta chains share one sample of origin, sequenced in a study of molecular identifiers for immune sequencing clone quantification. One entry per CDR3 protein results from TCRdb running MiXCR on the PCR reads. The sample records over 10,000 distinct CDR3 sequences, roughly 18% being singletons. Sequenced sample: naive CD8+ T cells from blood, with Jurkat cell RNA spiked in. Regarding subset: FACS-sorted CD8+CD4-CCR7+CD45RA+ naive T cells. These receptors came from a human donor in good health. Some libraries in this study had Jurkat cell RNA spiked in.

This clonotype was picked up many times. The chain is built from TRBV27 and TRBJ2-6; D gene ambiguous. The V and J ends lost 5 bases and 0 bases respectively, with 5 bases between them. The CDR3 loop spans 14 amino acids. The germline CDR1 and CDR2 sequences are MNHEY and SMNVEV (reference sequence). The CDR3 region has the DNA TGTGCCAGCAGTCTTAGCTCTGGGGCCAACGTCCTGACTTTC. Translated: CASSLSSGANVLTF.

This clonotype is medium-sized within its sample. The chain links TRBV10-3 to TRBJ2-5; D is unresolved. Looked up from germline, CDR1 is ENHRY and CDR2 is SYGVKD. Trimming shortened V by 3 bases and J by 3 bases, and 11 bases separated the two germline ends. This CDR3 is 14 amino acids long. DNA of the CDR3: TGTGCCATCAGTGATAGGGTTTCGGAAGAGACCCAGTACTTC. Protein: CAISDRVSEETQYF.

This clonotype was counted at least ten times. This sequence joins TRBV6-6 and TRBJ2-1, with a possible D match to TRBD1 (6 bases). V gave up 10 bases and J gave up 8 bases, with 15 bases separating them. Germline V CDR1 and CDR2: MNHNY, SVGAGI (reference sequence). CDR3 size: 12 residues. CDR3 sequence (DNA): TGTGCCACCAACACAGGGATAGATGAGCAGTTCTTC. This encodes CATNTGIDEQFF.

There are many counts of this clonotype. The chain has TRBV10-3 and TRBJ2-7; D not certain. The CDR3 length is 12 residues. With 0 bases removed from V and 4 bases from J, the gap between germline ends came to 4 bases. Looked up from germline, CDR1 is ENHRY and CDR2 is SYGVKD. The CDR3 DNA follows: TGTGCCATCAGTGAGTCCACATACGAGCAGTACTTC. Encoded protein: CAISESTYEQYF.

The chain recombines TRBV2 with TRBJ2-5; 9 bases fit TRBD2. The germline V gene has CDR1 SNHLY and CDR2 FYNNEI. The V gene end was trimmed by 6 bases and the J gene end by 5 bases; junction bases not matched to a gene: 7. This CDR3 is 14 amino acids long. The CDR3 protein is CASRGGGGGETQYF. The CDR3 bases are TGTGCCAGCAGGGGCGGGGGGGGCGGGGAGACCCAGTACTTC.

This clonotype rates as medium-sized (0.01 to 0.1%). CDR3 residues: CASRFDSYNYGYTF. The DNA for the CDR3 is TGTGCCAGCAGATTCGACAGCTACAACTATGGCTACACCTTC. The chain links TRBV28 to TRBJ1-2; weak D call: TRBD1 (5 bases). Per germline, CDR1 MDHEN and CDR2 SYDVKM. This CDR3 spans 14 amino acids. V was shortened by 6 bases and J by 2 bases, with 13 bases between the two germline ends.

Notes on this clonotype: Possible read error: a much larger clone is one base away. The V and J genes are TRBV18 and TRBJ2-7, with 7 nucleotides matching TRBD1. CDR1 is KGHSH and CDR2 is LQKENI in the germline V gene. The CDR3 consists of 15 residues. Trimming removed 0 bases from V and 1 base from J; junction bases left unmatched: 3. The CDR3 DNA reads as TGTGCCAGCTCACCACCAGAGGGGGCTTCCTACGAGCAGTACTTC. Protein sequence: CASSPPEGASYEQYF.

At least ten counts were recorded for this clonotype. This chain uses TRBV21-1 with TRBJ1-1. TRBV21-1 is annotated as a pseudogene. The CDR3 has 13 residues. CDR3 amino acids: CASTPKENTEAFF. The CDR3, as DNA: TGTGCCAGCACCCCGAAGGAAAACACTGAAGCTTTCTTT.

This clonotype has at least ten counts. V and J are TRBV2 and TRBJ1-1; 7 bases are a match to TRBD1. Germline V gene data show CDR1 as SNHLY and CDR2 as FYNNEI. There are 15 residues in the CDR3. The V and J ends lost 2 bases and 3 bases, in that order; junction bases with no gene match: 6. This CDR3 reads CASSETGEGDTEAFF. In DNA form, the CDR3 reads TGTGCCAGCAGTGAAACAGGGGAGGGTGACACTGAAGCTTTCTTT.

This clonotype was detected ten times or more. The rearrangement joins TRBV5-6 to TRBJ2-7; D is tentatively TRBD1 or TRBD2 (5 bases each). CDR3 size: 13 residues. Germline V CDR1 and CDR2: SGHDT, YYEEEE. V was cut by 4 bases and J by 2 bases, with 10 bases left in between. The CDR3 bases are TGTGCCAGCAGCCGGGACGACACCTACGAGCAGTACTTC. Translating it yields CASSRDDTYEQYF.

Sample share makes this clonotype medium-sized. The rearrangement links TRBV13 to TRBJ2-7; 9 nucleotides line up with TRBD1. The germline V gene encodes CDR1 PRHDT and CDR2 FYEKMQ (reference sequence). V shed 3 bases, J shed 4 bases, and the junction held 1 base outside the gene matches. The CDR3 runs to 13 residues. CDR3 in amino acids: CASSFDRGYEQYF. The CDR3, as DNA: TGTGCCAGCAGCTTTGACAGGGGGTACGAGCAGTACTTC.

Judged by abundance, this clonotype is medium-sized. One end of the junction fails to match germline, which may point to a read error. J is TRBJ2-2 and V is TRBV29-1; D is uncertain. CDR1 is SQVTM and CDR2 is ANQGSEA in the germline V gene. This CDR3 has 13 amino acids. CDR3 nucleotide sequence: TGCAGCGTTGATAGGGCGAATACCGGGGAGCTGTTTTTT. This translates into CSVDRANTGELFF.